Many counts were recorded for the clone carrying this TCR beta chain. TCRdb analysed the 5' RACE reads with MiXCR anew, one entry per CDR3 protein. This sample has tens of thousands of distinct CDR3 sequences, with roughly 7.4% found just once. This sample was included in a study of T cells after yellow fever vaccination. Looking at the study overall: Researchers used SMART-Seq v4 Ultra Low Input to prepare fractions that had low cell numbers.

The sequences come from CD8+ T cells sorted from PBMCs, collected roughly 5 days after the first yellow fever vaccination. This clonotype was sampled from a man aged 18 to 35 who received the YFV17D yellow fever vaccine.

CDR3 in amino acids: CASSFLKSWGELFF. DNA of the CDR3: TGTGCCAGCAGTTTCCTGAAGTCTTGGGGGGAGCTGTTTTTT. The gene calls are TRBV27 and TRBJ2-2, with D uncertain. The length of the CDR3 is 14 residues. V gave up 3 bases and J gave up 8 bases, with 13 bases separating them. Germline assignment: CDR1 MNHEY and CDR2 SMNVEV (reference sequence).